The next 28 T cell receptor beta chains were all read from a single sample in a study of T cell repertoires in cytomegalovirus infection. TCRdb reprocessed the reads with MiXCR, giving one entry per CDR3 protein. The sample holds approximately 140,000 distinct CDR3 sequences, about 6.5% seen once. Sequenced material: PBMCs. Every receptor here comes from a human donor in good health (CMV status not recorded). Some clones in this sample may be carry-over from other donors' samples.

This clonotype was seen repeatedly, ten times or more. The chain is built from TRBV7-2 and TRBJ1-1, with D uncertain. V lost 1 base and J 6 bases, leaving 15 bases between the germline ends. This CDR3 spans 15 amino acids. Germline V gene sequence: CDR1 SGHTA, CDR2 FQGNSA. The CDR3 loop is CASSLEGAVWSEAFF. The CDR3 DNA reads as TGTGCCAGCAGCTTAGAAGGTGCGGTGTGGTCTGAAGCTTTCTTT.

This clonotype has just a few counts. V and J are TRBV6-6 and TRBJ2-7, with D possibly being TRBD2 (5 bases). The CDR3 totals 15 residues. V was pared by 4 bases and J by 7 bases, with 20 bases between. CDR1 is MNHNY and CDR2 is SVGAGI in the germline V gene (reference sequence). The CDR3 DNA follows: TGTGCCAGCAGTTCACGTCATTGGGTTCCGGGGGAGCAGTACTTC. This sequence encodes CASSSRHWVPGEQYF.

This clonotype was seen many times. This chain connects TRBV24-1 to TRBJ1-1; D is undetermined. Looked up from germline, CDR1 is KGHDR and CDR2 is SFDVKD. This CDR3 region has 16 residues. With 5 bases removed from V and 3 bases from J, the gap between germline ends came to 18 bases. The CDR3 spells CATSGPGAKGYTEAFF. Here the CDR3 DNA reads TGTGCCACCAGTGGCCCGGGAGCGAAAGGGTACACTGAAGCTTTCTTT.

This clonotype was recorded a few times. This chain uses TRBV20-1 with TRBJ2-1, with 8 bases fitting TRBD2. Looked up from germline, CDR1 is DFQATT and CDR2 is SNEGSKA (reference sequence). The CDR3 is 14 residues long. Unmatched junction bases numbered 10, after V lost 5 bases and J lost 7 bases. The CDR3 loop is CSAWGRGVTNEQFF. CDR3 nucleotides: TGCAGTGCTTGGGGGCGGGGGGTCACGAATGAGCAGTTCTTC.

This clonotype appeared many times. This chain links TRBV28 with TRBJ1-4; no firm D call. Trimming removed 5 bases at V and 0 bases at J, with 10 bases between. The CDR3 totals 15 residues. Germline CDR1 is MDHEN and CDR2 is SYDVKM. The CDR3 protein is CASSINVATNEKLFF. The CDR3 DNA follows: TGTGCCAGCAGTATCAATGTAGCAACTAATGAAAAACTGTTTTTT.

This clonotype showed up many times. The V gene is TRBV7-2, the J gene TRBJ1-5; D is uncertain. In germline, CDR1 is SGHTA, CDR2 FQGNSA. The CDR3 contains 15 residues. The V and J ends lost 0 bases and 0 bases respectively, with 6 bases between them. The CDR3 nucleotides are TGTGCCAGCAGCTTAGCCGTGAATAGCAATCAGCCCCAGCATTTT. It encodes CASSLAVNSNQPQHF.

In this sample, this clonotype turned up many times. V usage is TRBV7-6 and J usage is TRBJ1-3; 8 bases line up with TRBD1. This CDR3 is 19 amino acids long. Looked up from germline, CDR1 is SGHVS and CDR2 is FNYEAQ. V shed 3 bases and J 0 bases; nucleotides not matched to a gene: 13. CDR3 loop: CASSFRQGSGHLSGNTIYF. CDR3 in DNA: TGTGCCAGCAGCTTCCGACAGGGGTCCGGACACCTCTCTGGAAACACCATATATTTT.

The chain combines TRBV5-1 with TRBJ2-5; 10 nucleotides match TRBD1. This CDR3 has 15 amino acids. Germline values: CDR1 SGHRS, CDR2 YFSETQ. Losses at the gene ends were 4 bases for V and 4 bases for J; bases not matched to a gene: 7. The CDR3 DNA reads TGCGCCAGCAGCACCGGACAGGGGGTCCCAGAGACCCAGTACTTC. Translated: CASSTGQGVPETQYF.

This clonotype was seen repeatedly, ten times or more. In DNA, the CDR3 is TGTGCCAGCAGCGCGGGACTAGCGGGGGTAAAGGGGACCTACGAGCAGTACTTC. This sequence encodes CASSAGLAGVKGTYEQYF. The chain is built from TRBV7-8 and TRBJ2-7; TRBD2 matches at 14 bases. There are 18 residues in the CDR3. Trimming took 5 bases from V and 2 from J; bases not matched to a gene: 11. In germline, CDR1 is SGHVS, CDR2 FQNEAQ.

This clonotype was detected ten times or more. This rearrangement joins TRBV5-1 to TRBJ2-4; D is unresolved. From germline, CDR1 is SGHRS and CDR2 YFSETQ. This CDR3 is 18 amino acids long. Trimming took off 1 base at V and 1 base at J, with 18 bases between the two ends. The CDR3 region is CASSLYPQKQEAKNIQYF. Here the CDR3 DNA reads TGCGCCAGCAGCTTGTACCCCCAGAAGCAGGAGGCCAAAAACATTCAGTACTTC.

This rearrangement joins TRBV20-1 to TRBJ2-3; 8 bases align to TRBD1. This CDR3 is built from 20 residues. The germline gives CDR1 DFQATT, CDR2 SNEGSKA (reference sequence). Germline trimming cut 1 base from V and 9 bases from J; bases unmatched to any gene: 27. Here the CDR3 DNA reads TGCAGTGCTAGAGGGGGCTCCGGGACAGGTACCACACTGGGTCTTCCGACGCAGTATTTT. This gives the protein CSARGGSGTGTTLGLPTQYF.

This clonotype was picked up many times. V gene TRBV5-4 combines with J gene TRBJ1-2; maybe TRBD1 (5 bases). Trimming stripped 5 bases from V and 4 bases from J, with 12 bases between. The CDR3 length is 13 residues. Germline assignment: CDR1 SGHNT and CDR2 YYREEE (reference sequence). The CDR3 is CASRPGYSYGYTF. In nucleotides, the CDR3 is TGTGCCAGCAGGCCAGGGTATAGCTATGGCTACACCTTC.

In its sample, this clonotype was seen many times. V usage is TRBV12-3 or TRBV12-4 and J usage is TRBJ2-5; tentatively, D is TRBD1 (5 bases). The V gene lost 6 bases and the J gene lost 2 bases, with 13 bases spanning the gap. The CDR3 has 14 residues. The CDR3 reads CASSLGAKQETQYF. For the CDR3, the DNA is TGTGCCAGCAGCCTAGGGGCTAAGCAAGAGACCCAGTACTTC.

The sample holds many counts of this clonotype. J is TRBJ1-1 and V is TRBV6-2 or TRBV6-3; tentative D call: TRBD1 (5 bases). CDR1 and CDR2 from the germline V gene are MNHEY and SVGEGT. The CDR3 is 14 residues long. The V end was cut by 7 bases, the J end by 5 bases, with 17 bases between. The CDR3 nucleotides read TGTGCCAGCACCACCGGGGCTTGGAGTACTGAAGCTTTCTTT. Protein product: CASTTGAWSTEAFF.

This clonotype was observed many times. The J gene is TRBJ1-2, the V gene TRBV12-3 or TRBV12-4; no clear D. Trimming left V 2 bases short and J 6 bases short, with 7 bases between. The CDR3 sequence is 12 residues long. The CDR3 loop is CASSLLINGYTF. The CDR3 DNA reads TGTGCCAGCAGTTTACTGATCAATGGCTACACCTTC.

This clonotype occurred many times. The V gene is TRBV7-2, the J gene TRBJ2-7; 12 bases are a match to TRBD2. This CDR3 has 18 residues. With 1 base clipped from V and 1 base from J, the junction kept 8 bases outside the gene matches. Germline CDR1 SGHTA, CDR2 FQGNSA. The CDR3 protein is CASSLGLAGGQVSYEQYF. DNA of the CDR3: TGTGCCAGCAGCTTAGGTCTAGCGGGGGGGCAGGTATCCTACGAGCAGTACTTC.

This clonotype showed up many times. The genes are TRBV20-1 and TRBJ2-1; the D gene could be TRBD1 or TRBD2 (6 bases each). This CDR3 is built from 15 residues. With 5 bases removed from V and 6 bases from J, the gap between germline ends came to 20 bases. Germline values: CDR1 DFQATT, CDR2 SNEGSKA (reference sequence). The CDR3 DNA sequence: TGCAGTGCTCCGAGCTTTGGGGGGCTAACCAATGAGCAGTTCTTC. It is translated as CSAPSFGGLTNEQFF.

The chain recombines TRBV2 with TRBJ1-5; D is possibly TRBD1 (6 bases). V was shortened by 6 bases and J by 6 bases, with 12 bases between the two germline ends. This CDR3 has 13 amino acids. Per the germline V gene, CDR1 is SNHLY and CDR2 is FYNNEI. The CDR3: CASRKLQGQPQHF. The CDR3 DNA is TGTGCCAGCAGGAAATTACAGGGTCAGCCCCAGCATTTT.

This clonotype came up many times. The chain is built from TRBV7-9 and TRBJ1-6; D unresolved. The ends were cut back, 5 bases at V and 2 bases at J, with 7 bases in the middle. Germline V gene data show CDR1 as SEHNR and CDR2 as FQNEAQ (reference sequence). The CDR3 covers 14 residues. The CDR3 bases are TGTGCCAGCAGCAGGAGCCCCTATAATTCACCCCTCCACTTT. This gives the protein CASSRSPYNSPLHF. Based on the CDR3 plus reference TRBV7-9 and TRBJ1-6, the full variable domain is DTGVSQNPRHKITKRGQNVTFRCDPISEHNRLYWYRQTLGQGPEFLTYFQNEAQLEKSRLLSDRFSAERPKGSFSTLEIQRTEQGDSAMYLCASSRSPYNSPLHFGNGTRLTVT.

This clonotype has at least ten counts. V and J are TRBV7-3 and TRBJ2-5; 14 nucleotides agree with TRBD2. With 3 bases clipped from V and 1 base from J, the junction kept 1 base outside the gene matches. CDR1 is SGHTA, CDR2 FQGTGA, per germline. This CDR3 comprises 16 residues. The CDR3 loop is CASSFGLAGGQETQYF. CDR3 nucleotides: TGTGCCAGCAGCTTTGGACTAGCGGGGGGCCAAGAGACCCAGTACTTC.

The chain is built from TRBV18 and TRBJ2-7; tentatively, D is TRBD2 (5 bases). V was cut by 3 bases and J by 3 bases, with 9 bases left in between. The CDR3 consists of 13 residues. Germline V gene lookup returns CDR1 KGHSH and CDR2 LQKENI. The CDR3 sequence: CASSPASSYEQYF. The CDR3 nucleotides read TGTGCCAGCTCACCGGCTAGCAGCTACGAGCAGTACTTC.

This clonotype has ten or more counts. The V call is TRBV7-2, the J call TRBJ1-4; TRBD1 matches 8 bases. The CDR3 length is 14 residues. The germline CDR1 and CDR2 sequences are SGHTA and FQGNSA. The V and J ends lost 2 bases and 6 bases, in that order; junction bases with no gene match: 2. CDR3 nucleotides: TGTGCCAGCAGCTTATACAGGGGGGATGAAAAACTGTTTTTT. Amino acids: CASSLYRGDEKLFF.

This sequence joins TRBV29-1 and TRBJ2-7; 8 bases match TRBD1. The CDR3 runs to 12 residues. Germline CDR1 and CDR2: SQVTM and ANQGSEA. With 7 bases clipped from V and 1 base from J, the junction kept 3 bases outside the gene matches. CDR3 residues: CSGRTGSYEQYF. The DNA for the CDR3 is TGCAGCGGAAGGACAGGGTCCTACGAGCAGTACTTC.

The table lists this clonotype with many counts. V and J are TRBV7-2 and TRBJ1-2; no reliable D call. The CDR3 loop spans 15 amino acids. In germline, CDR1 is SGHTA, CDR2 FQGNSA. Trimming removed 2 bases at V and 5 bases at J, with 15 bases between. CDR3 region: CASSLTRSQRYGYTF. The CDR3 region has the DNA TGTGCCAGCAGCTTAACCAGGTCCCAGAGGTATGGCTACACCTTC.

At least ten counts were recorded for this clonotype. This chain uses TRBV7-9 with TRBJ1-5; a possible D gene is TRBD1 (6 bases). CDR1 SEHNR and CDR2 FQNEAQ come from the germline V gene (reference sequence). The CDR3 loop spans 13 amino acids. The V end lost 10 bases, the J end lost 3 bases, and 13 bases lay between the germline ends. This CDR3 is CAIDGQPNQPQHF. The CDR3 nucleotides are TGTGCCATCGACGGACAGCCCAATCAGCCCCAGCATTTT.

The chain couples TRBV20-1 to TRBJ1-1; 9 nucleotides line up with TRBD1. The germline V gene has CDR1 DFQATT and CDR2 SNEGSKA (reference sequence). There are 12 residues in the CDR3. Unmatched junction bases numbered 4, after V lost 5 bases and J lost 6 bases. The CDR3 sequence: CSARTGGSEAFF. The DNA of the CDR3 is TGCAGTGCTCGTACAGGGGGCTCTGAAGCTTTCTTT.

This clonotype was seen repeatedly, ten times or more. The chain uses TRBV7-8 and TRBJ2-1, with 9 positions matching TRBD2. CDR3 length: 18 amino acids. Germline lookup yields CDR1 SGHVS and CDR2 FQNEAQ. Trimming removed 4 bases from V and 6 bases from J; junction bases left unmatched: 16. The CDR3 nucleotides read TGTGCCAGCAGCTCCCGGGCGGGGCGGGGGGGTGAGGCCAATGAGCAGTTCTTC. Its protein product is CASSSRAGRGGEANEQFF.

This clonotype was seen ten or more times. This rearrangement joins TRBV7-2 to TRBJ2-2; TRBD1 might be the D (6 bases). The V end was cut by 3 bases, the J end by 6 bases, with 17 bases between. Germline lookup yields CDR1 SGHTA and CDR2 FQGNSA. The CDR3 sequence is 16 residues long. The CDR3 DNA is TGTGCCAGCAGCTTCAGGGGTCTAGCATTCTCCGGGGAGCTGTTTTTT. It is translated as CASSFRGLAFSGELFF.